These 28 T cell receptor beta chains were sequenced from one sample in a study of blood T cell repertoires in COVID-19. Profiling relied on immunoSEQ multiplex PCR, and the TCRdb table lists in-frame clones only, not all of them. The table has roughly 200,000 clones, roughly 89% seen once. Sequenced material: peripheral blood. The source of these receptors is a man aged 40-55 years with acute or convalescent COVID-19.

This clone has a single count. This chain uses TRBV21-1 with TRBJ1-4. TRBV21-1 is tagged as a pseudogene. There are 17 residues in the CDR3. The CDR3 DNA reads TGTGCCAGCACCCTACTCACTGATGGAGCAACTAATGAAAAACTGTTTTTT. Protein: CASTLLTDGATNEKLFF.

V is TRBV5-1 and J is TRBJ1-4; D not resolved. The CDR3 contains 16 residues. V lost 0 bases, J lost 3 bases, and 12 bases lay in between. Germline assignment: CDR1 SGHRS and CDR2 YFSETQ. CDR3 region: CASSLDGRRSNEKLFF. In DNA form, the CDR3 reads TGCGCCAGCAGCTTGGATGGCAGGCGTTCTAATGAAAAACTGTTTTTT.

This chain links TRBV19 with TRBJ1-3; maybe TRBD1 (5 bases). Germline CDR1 is LNHDA and CDR2 is SQIVND (reference sequence). The CDR3 is 15 amino acids. With 5 bases removed from V and 0 bases from J, the gap between germline ends came to 11 bases. The CDR3 loop is CASSSGRVSGNTIYF. In DNA, the CDR3 is TGTGCCAGTAGTTCGGGCAGGGTCTCTGGAAACACCATATATTTT.

This sequence joins TRBV28 and TRBJ1-1; maybe TRBD1 (6 bases). The germline CDR1 and CDR2 sequences are MDHEN and SYDVKM. V lost 2 bases and J lost 1, with 17 bases in between. The CDR3 has 17 amino acids. Here the CDR3 reads CASSLVGGGPGNTEAFF. CDR3 in DNA: TGTGCCAGCAGTTTAGTAGGGGGGGGGCCAGGGAACACTGAAGCTTTCTTT. The whole variable domain, remainder taken from reference TRBV28 and TRBJ1-1, is DVKVTQSSRYLVKRTGEKVFLECVQDMDHENMFWYRQDPGLGLRLIYFSYDVKMKEKGDIPEGYSVSREKKERFSLILESASTNQTSMYLCASSLVGGGPGNTEAFFGQGTRLTVV.

This chain joins TRBV7-6 and TRBJ1-5; D is possibly TRBD1 (6 bases). CDR1 is SGHVS and CDR2 is FNYEAQ in the germline V gene. This CDR3 comprises 15 residues. Trimming removed 6 bases at V and 3 bases at J, with 15 bases between. DNA of the CDR3: TGTGCCAGCAGTAAACAAACAGGGAACAATCAGCCCCAGCATTTT. Amino acid sequence: CASSKQTGNNQPQHF.

The chain recombines TRBV24-1 with TRBJ2-3; 7 bases line up with TRBD1. The CDR3 extends over 16 amino acids. Germline V gene data show CDR1 as KGHDR and CDR2 as SFDVKD. Trimming cost V 0 bases and J 3 bases; bases outside gene matches: 5. DNA for the CDR3: TGTGCCACCAGTGATTTGAGGAGGACAGGTACAGATACGCAGTATTTT. Protein sequence: CATSDLRRTGTDTQYF.

The chain joins TRBV11-2 to TRBJ2-6; D is undetermined. This CDR3 has 14 residues. V gave up 6 bases and J gave up 0 bases, with 6 bases separating them. The germline V gene encodes CDR1 SGHAT and CDR2 FQNNGV. CDR3 bases: TGTGCCAGCAGTCAGGTCTCTGGGGCCAACGTCCTGACTTTC. This translates into CASSQVSGANVLTF.

The chain joins TRBV24-1 to TRBJ2-7, with TRBD1 as a possible D gene (5 bases). This CDR3 is 15 amino acids long. Deletions cut 3 bases from V and 2 bases from J, with 13 bases between. Per germline, CDR1 KGHDR and CDR2 SFDVKD. The CDR3 region is CATSDVPGPTYEQYF. Written as DNA, the CDR3 is TGTGCCACCAGTGATGTGCCAGGGCCCACCTACGAGCAGTACTTC.

The J gene is TRBJ2-7, the V gene TRBV15, with 8 positions matching TRBD1. Germline CDR1 and CDR2: LNHNV and YYDKDF (reference sequence). J lost 7 bases, V lost 8 bases, and 10 bases had no gene match. This CDR3 comprises 13 residues. The CDR3 is CATGGRTGWEQYF. The CDR3 DNA follows: TGTGCCACCGGGGGGAGGACAGGGTGGGAGCAGTACTTC. Combining the CDR3 with reference TRBV15 and TRBJ2-7 gives the whole variable domain DAMVIQNPRYQVTQFGKPVTLSCSQTLNHNVMYWYQQKSSQAPKLLFHYYDKDFNNEADTPDNFQSRRPNTSFCFLDIRSPGLGDTAMYLCATGGRTGWEQYFGPGTRLTVT.

The chain couples TRBV28 to TRBJ2-3; D possibly corresponds to TRBD1 (6 bases). The CDR3 totals 18 residues. Germline V gives CDR1 MDHEN, CDR2 SYDVKM. The germline V and J ends were trimmed by 5 bases and 3 bases, with 24 bases remaining between them. The CDR3 sequence: CASSGPKQGSWGTDTQYF. DNA of the CDR3: TGTGCCAGCAGTGGACCAAAACAGGGCTCTTGGGGGACAGATACGCAGTATTTT.

This rearrangement joins TRBV7-8 to TRBJ1-4; 7 bases line up with TRBD1. V trimming: 0 bases; J trimming: 8 bases; junction bases outside the gene matches: 9. This CDR3 has 16 residues. From germline, CDR1 is SGHVS and CDR2 FQNEAQ. CDR3 protein: CASSLARGGSLEKLFF. In nucleotides, the CDR3 is TGTGCCAGCAGCTTAGCGCGAGGGGGCTCGCTAGAAAAACTGTTTTTT.

Many counts were recorded for this clone. J is TRBJ1-2 and V is TRBV29-1; 7 bases agree with TRBD1. The CDR3 contains 13 residues. V was clipped by 6 bases and J by 4 bases; unmatched bases: 8. Germline-derived CDR1 and CDR2 are SQVTM and ANQGSEA. The CDR3, as DNA: TGCAGCGTGGATGACCGGACAGGCTATGGCTACACCTTC. Encoded protein: CSVDDRTGYGYTF.

V is TRBV4-3 and J is TRBJ2-1; D may be TRBD1 (6 bases). CDR1 is LGHNA, CDR2 YSLEER, per germline. The length of the CDR3 is 17 residues. Trimming pared 1 base from V and 3 bases from J, leaving 16 bases between. The CDR3 loop is CASSQGGPGMGYNEQFF. The CDR3, as DNA: TGCGCCAGCAGCCAAGGGGGGCCTGGGATGGGCTACAATGAGCAGTTCTTC.

The V and J genes are TRBV30 and TRBJ1-6; 8 bases are a match to TRBD1. Germline V gene sequence: CDR1 GTSNPN, CDR2 SVGIG (reference sequence). The CDR3 covers 13 residues. Trimming removed 5 bases from V and 7 bases from J; junction bases left unmatched: 4. The CDR3 here is CAWGTGMNSPLHF. CDR3 in DNA: TGTGCCTGGGGGACAGGAATGAATTCACCCCTCCACTTT.

The genes are TRBV10-1 and TRBJ2-2, with 9 bases lining up with TRBD2. Germline CDR1 and CDR2: WNHNN and SYGVQD (reference sequence). The CDR3 consists of 16 residues. V dropped 0 bases and J dropped 6; count of bases not matched to a gene: 5. The CDR3 bases are TGCGCCAGCAGTGAGTCGCAAGCGGGGGGCGCCGGGGAGCTGTTTTTT. Amino acids: CASSESQAGGAGELFF.

The chain joins TRBV2 to TRBJ1-1; TRBD1 aligns across 7 bases. Germline-derived CDR1 and CDR2 are SNHLY and FYNNEI. The CDR3 extends over 17 amino acids. The V segment lost 6 bases and the J segment 1 base; nucleotides outside the gene matches: 14. The DNA of the CDR3 is TGTGCCAGCAGCGGGACCCTGACAGGGATGGGGAACACTGAAGCTTTCTTT. This gives the protein CASSGTLTGMGNTEAFF.

The gene calls are TRBV28 and TRBJ2-1; 9 positions match TRBD1. Germline assignment: CDR1 MDHEN and CDR2 SYDVKM. V shed 11 bases and J 0 bases; nucleotides not matched to a gene: 11. The CDR3 is made up of 16 amino acids. The CDR3, as DNA: TGTGCCTTAGGACAGGGGTCACTTTACTCCTACAATGAGCAGTTCTTC. This encodes CALGQGSLYSYNEQFF.

CDR3 residues: CASGPGTGARNYEQYF. In DNA, the CDR3 is TGTGCTAGTGGTCCCGGGACAGGGGCGAGAAACTACGAGCAGTACTTC. The chain recombines TRBV12-5 with TRBJ2-7; 10 nucleotides match TRBD1. This CDR3 contains 16 residues. Germline CDR1 reads LGHNT; CDR2 reads FRNRAP. J gave up 3 bases and V 5 bases, and 10 bases lay outside the gene matches. Combining the CDR3 with reference TRBV12-5 and TRBJ2-7 gives the whole variable domain DARVTQTPRHKVTEMGQEVTMRCQPILGHNTVFWYRQTMMQGLELLAYFRNRAPLDDSGMPKDRFSAEMPDATLATLKIQPSEPRDSAVYFCASGPGTGARNYEQYFGPGTRLTVT.

The V call is TRBV3-1 (or the pseudogene TRBV3-2), the J call TRBJ1-2, with D unresolved. Trimming took 4 bases from V and 8 from J, leaving 14 bases between them. Germline V gene data show CDR1 as LGHDT and CDR2 as YNNKEL (reference sequence). The CDR3 runs 13 residues. This CDR3 is CASSRREFVGYTF. As DNA, the CDR3 is TGTGCCAGCAGCCGTCGCGAATTTGTCGGCTACACCTTC.

CDR3 DNA sequence: TGTGCCAGCAGCCAGGGACTAGCGGGGGGGCCCGGAGATACGCAGTATTTT. Translating it yields CASSQGLAGGPGDTQYF. The V call is TRBV3-1 (or the pseudogene TRBV3-2), the J call TRBJ2-3; 16 bases align to TRBD2. J was trimmed by 5 bases and V by 3 bases; bases with no gene match: 5. This CDR3 spans 17 amino acids. Germline V lookup: CDR1 LGHDT, CDR2 YNNKEL (reference sequence).

The rearrangement uses TRBV5-4 and TRBJ2-2, with 7 bases matching TRBD1. Trimming at V came to 4 bases and at J to 7 bases, leaving 7 bases not matched to a gene. This CDR3 is 14 amino acids long. Germline CDR1 and CDR2: SGHNT and YYREEE (reference sequence). In nucleotides, the CDR3 is TGTGCCAGCAGCAGAAGGGACAGCCTCGGGGAGCTGTTTTTT. It encodes CASSRRDSLGELFF.

Only one count was recorded for this clone. V gene TRBV28 combines with J gene TRBJ2-5; the match to TRBD2 covers 16 bases. This CDR3 comprises 18 residues. Germline V gene sequence: CDR1 MDHEN, CDR2 SYDVKM. The junction had 6 bases not matched to a gene; V was cut back by 5 bases and J by 0 bases. DNA of the CDR3: TGTGCCAGCAGTCCCCTGGGACTAGCGGGGGGGTACCAAGAGACCCAGTACTTC. Protein: CASSPLGLAGGYQETQYF.

The CDR3: CASSRTSGTGELFF. DNA for the CDR3: TGTGCCAGCAGCCGGACTAGCGGTACCGGGGAGCTGTTTTTT. V gene TRBV6-5 combines with J gene TRBJ2-2, with 10 bases matching TRBD2. The CDR3 length is 14 residues. V dropped 6 bases and J dropped 5; count of bases not matched to a gene: 3. Germline V lookup: CDR1 MNHEY, CDR2 SVGAGI.

This chain uses TRBV5-6 with TRBJ1-4; D ambiguous. The V gene's germline CDR1 is SGHDT and CDR2 YYEEEE. Trimming removed 0 bases at V and 2 bases at J, with 8 bases between. The CDR3 has 15 amino acids. The CDR3 loop reads CASSLVGRTNEKLFF. The CDR3 nucleotides read TGTGCCAGCAGCTTGGTTGGCAGGACTAATGAAAAACTGTTTTTT.

The chain has TRBV5-8 and TRBJ1-1; 7 positions agree with TRBD1. The CDR3 length is 14 residues. The germline gives CDR1 SGHTS, CDR2 YDEGEE. Germline trimming cut 4 bases from V and 11 bases from J; bases unmatched to any gene: 14. DNA for the CDR3: TGTGCCAGCAGCCCTCGGGGTAGGGCAGGGGGTGCTTTCTTT. This codes for CASSPRGRAGGAFF.

The chain is built from TRBV5-1 and TRBJ2-7; D not resolved. Per the germline V gene, CDR1 is SGHRS and CDR2 is YFSETQ. The ends were cut back, 0 bases at V and 7 bases at J, with 5 bases in the middle. The CDR3 loop spans 11 amino acids. CDR3 DNA sequence: TGCGCCAGCAGCTTGGACCGGGAGCAGTACTTC. Translated, it gives CASSLDREQYF.

In its sample, this clone was seen once. The CDR3 loop reads CASSLSGAGANVLTF. The DNA for the CDR3 is TGTGCCAGCAGCTTATCGGGGGCTGGGGCCAACGTCCTGACTTTC. This chain links TRBV7-3 with TRBJ2-6; weak D call: TRBD2 (6 bases). Germline V CDR1 and CDR2: SGHTA, FQGTGA. The V end lost 2 bases, the J end lost 2 bases, and 7 bases lay between the germline ends. This CDR3 region has 15 residues.

This clone was counted a few times. The chain recombines TRBV28 with TRBJ1-1; D may be TRBD1 (5 bases). The CDR3 runs 14 residues. Germline V gene lookup returns CDR1 MDHEN and CDR2 SYDVKM. V was shortened by 4 bases and J by 4 bases, with 13 bases between the two germline ends. The CDR3 loop reads CASSSPGGSTEAFF. The CDR3, as DNA: TGTGCCAGCAGTTCCCCGGGGGGTAGCACTGAAGCTTTCTTT. Filled out from reference TRBV28 and TRBJ1-1, the complete variable domain reads DVKVTQSSRYLVKRTGEKVFLECVQDMDHENMFWYRQDPGLGLRLIYFSYDVKMKEKGDIPEGYSVSREKKERFSLILESASTNQTSMYLCASSSPGGSTEAFFGQGTRLTVV.